The 11 T cell receptor beta chains below were found in one sample sequenced in a study of blood T cells in healthy people across ages (dated by TCRdb to 2015 to 2017). Libraries were built with 5' RACE. These reads were obtained on an Illumina HiSeq 2500. A second PCR of roughly 6 to 11 cycles was performed with a sample-barcoded 5' primer and a J-beta primer mix. TCRdb reanalyzed the raw reads on its own, using fastp at Q25 for trimming and MiXCR for clone calling, and kept in-frame beta chains. A single entry per CDR3 protein holds the most common genes and DNA from its merged rows. The sample data list some 790,000 distinct CDR3 sequences, and 25% to 35% of these were observed just once. The ten largest clones add up to roughly 17% of the sample. The sequenced sample was blood. These receptors were collected from a woman older than 75 in good health.

The chain employs TRBV7-2 and TRBJ2-1; no clear D. V was clipped by 5 bases and J by 10 bases, with 12 bases between them. Germline V gene data show CDR1 as SGHTA and CDR2 as FQGNSA. CDR3 length: 12 residues. CDR3: CASSLRIDEQFF. The CDR3, as DNA: TGTGCCAGCAGCCTACGGATAGACGAGCAGTTCTTC.

In its sample, this clonotype was seen many times. The rearrangement uses TRBV14 and TRBJ2-1; the D gene is possibly TRBD1 (5 bases). Trimming removed 4 bases from V and 4 bases from J, with 14 bases in between. The CDR3 consists of 15 residues. The germline CDR1 and CDR2 sequences are SGHDN and FVKESK. CDR3 protein: CASSPTAVAYNEQFF. DNA for the CDR3: TGTGCCAGCAGCCCGACAGCCGTAGCTTACAATGAGCAGTTCTTC.

This clonotype was picked up a small number of times. Mismatch with germline at one junction end may stem from a read error. The chain is built from TRBV20-1 and TRBJ1-2, with D hard to call. The CDR3 has 12 amino acids. The germline V gene encodes CDR1 DFQATT and CDR2 SNEGSKA (reference sequence). CDR3 in amino acids: CGARDANYGYTF. Here the CDR3 DNA reads TGCGGTGCTAGGGATGCTAACTATGGCTACACCTTC.

This clonotype was counted many times. The rearrangement joins TRBV5-1 to TRBJ2-1, with TRBD1 as a possible D gene (5 bases). Between the trimmed V and J ends, which lost 7 bases and 3 bases, there was a span of 20 bases. The CDR3 is 16 amino acids. CDR1 and CDR2 from the germline V gene are SGHRS and YFSETQ. CDR3 region: CASRQGLRQYYNEQFF. The CDR3 DNA reads TGCGCCAGCCGCCAGGGTCTCAGGCAATACTACAATGAGCAGTTCTTC.

This chain uses TRBV3-1 with TRBJ1-6; perhaps TRBD1 as D (5 bases). Germline-derived CDR1 and CDR2 are LGHDT and YNNKEL (reference sequence). Trimming took off 3 bases at V and 8 bases at J, with 11 bases between the two ends. The CDR3 loop spans 14 amino acids. The CDR3 reads CASSHRQGHSPLHF. CDR3 sequence (DNA): TGTGCCAGCAGCCATCGGCAGGGTCATTCACCCCTCCACTTT.

The sample holds many counts of this clonotype. V is TRBV6-1 and J is TRBJ2-5; 9 nucleotides match TRBD1. J gave up 5 bases and V 7 bases, and 8 bases lay outside the gene matches. Germline V lookup: CDR1 MNHNS, CDR2 SASEGT. The CDR3 is made up of 14 amino acids. CDR3 residues: CASTRDRAPETQYF. The CDR3 coding sequence is TGTGCCAGCACCCGGGACAGGGCCCCCGAGACCCAGTACTTC.

V usage is TRBV6-2 or TRBV6-3 and J usage is TRBJ2-7; D possibly corresponds to TRBD2 (5 bases). Germline V gene lookup returns CDR1 MNHEY and CDR2 SVGEGT. V gave up 5 bases and J gave up 4 bases, with 15 bases separating them. The CDR3 consists of 14 residues. The CDR3 is CASSTRVEFYEQYF. The CDR3 DNA reads TGTGCCAGCAGTACGAGGGTTGAGTTTTACGAGCAGTACTTC.

This clonotype was recorded at least ten times. The gene calls are TRBV7-2 and TRBJ2-2; D gene unclear. CDR1 and CDR2 (germline): SGHTA, FQGNSA. The V end lost 2 bases, the J end lost 4 bases, and 11 bases lay between the germline ends. CDR3 length equals 15 residues. The CDR3 sequence is CASSLNGFSTGELFF. CDR3 bases: TGTGCCAGCAGCTTAAACGGGTTTAGCACCGGGGAGCTGTTTTTT.

In the case of this clonotype: Possible read error: a much larger clone is one base away. The chain links TRBV20-1 to TRBJ2-1; 8 bases map to TRBD1. This CDR3 is 14 amino acids long. The ends lost 6 bases at V and 3 bases at J; junction bases unmatched: 7. Germline V CDR1 and CDR2: DFQATT, SNEGSKA (reference sequence). Written as DNA, the CDR3 is TGCAGTGCAACGGGCAGGGGGCACTACAATGAGCAGTTCTTC. Its translation is CSATGRGHYNEQFF.

The J gene is TRBJ2-1, the V gene TRBV7-6, with 12 bases that match TRBD2. V trimming: 2 bases; J trimming: 4 bases; junction bases outside the gene matches: 3. Germline CDR1 and CDR2: SGHVS and FNYEAQ. The CDR3 is made up of 16 amino acids. CDR3 DNA: TGTGCCAGCAGCTTAACTGGACTAGCGGGATACAATGAGCAGTTCTTC. It translates to CASSLTGLAGYNEQFF.

The V gene is TRBV27, the J gene TRBJ2-7, with 8 bases lining up with TRBD1. The CDR3 consists of 14 residues. From germline, CDR1 is MNHEY and CDR2 SMNVEV (reference sequence). The J segment lost 3 bases and the V segment lost 5 bases, leaving 6 bases of the junction unmatched. The CDR3: CASSHGTGYYEQYF. The CDR3 coding sequence is TGTGCCAGCAGTCACGGGACAGGATACTACGAGCAGTACTTC.